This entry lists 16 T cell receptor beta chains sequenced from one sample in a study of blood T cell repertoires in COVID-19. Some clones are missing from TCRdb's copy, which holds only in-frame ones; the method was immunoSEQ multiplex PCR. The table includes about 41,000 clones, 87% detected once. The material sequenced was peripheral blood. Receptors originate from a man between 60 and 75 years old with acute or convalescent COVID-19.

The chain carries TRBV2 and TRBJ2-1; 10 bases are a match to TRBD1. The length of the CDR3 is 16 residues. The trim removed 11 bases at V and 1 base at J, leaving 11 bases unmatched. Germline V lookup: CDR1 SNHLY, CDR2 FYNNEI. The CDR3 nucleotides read TGTGCCGGAACCGGGACAGGGGTCGGATCCTACAATGAGCAGTTCTTC. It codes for CAGTGTGVGSYNEQFF.

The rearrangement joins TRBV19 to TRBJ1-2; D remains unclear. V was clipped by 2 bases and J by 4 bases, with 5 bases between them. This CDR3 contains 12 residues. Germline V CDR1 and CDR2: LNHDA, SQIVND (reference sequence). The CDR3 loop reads CASSISSYGYTF. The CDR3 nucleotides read TGTGCCAGTAGTATATCTAGCTATGGCTACACCTTC.

The CDR3 region is CASSEVAGLGRNEQFF. The CDR3 nucleotides read TGTGCCAGCAGTGAAGTTGCGGGACTTGGTAGAAATGAGCAGTTCTTC. The gene calls are TRBV2 and TRBJ2-1; possibly TRBD2 for D (6 bases). This CDR3 spans 16 amino acids. The V gene's germline CDR1 is SNHLY and CDR2 FYNNEI. Trimming took off 1 base at V and 7 bases at J, with 17 bases between the two ends.

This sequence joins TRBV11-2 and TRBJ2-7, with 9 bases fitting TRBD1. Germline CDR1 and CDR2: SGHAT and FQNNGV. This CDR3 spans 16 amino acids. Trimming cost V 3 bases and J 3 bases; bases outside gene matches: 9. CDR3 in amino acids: CASSFGYRGHFYEQYF. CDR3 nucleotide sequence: TGTGCCAGCAGCTTTGGATACAGGGGGCATTTCTACGAGCAGTACTTC.

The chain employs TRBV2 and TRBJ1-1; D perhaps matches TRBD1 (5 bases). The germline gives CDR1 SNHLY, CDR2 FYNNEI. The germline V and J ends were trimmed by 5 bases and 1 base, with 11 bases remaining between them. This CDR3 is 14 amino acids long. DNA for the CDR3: TGTGCCAGCAGTTATACAGGATCGAACACTGAAGCTTTCTTT. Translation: CASSYTGSNTEAFF. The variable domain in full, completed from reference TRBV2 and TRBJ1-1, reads EPEVTQTPSHQVTQMGQEVILRCVPISNHLYFYWYRQILGQKVEFLVSFYNNEISEKSEIFDDQFSVERPDGSNFTLKIRSTKLEDSAMYFCASSYTGSNTEAFFGQGTRLTVV.

CDR3 amino acids: CASSLETGYGYTF. The CDR3 region has the DNA TGCGCCAGCAGCTTAGAGACAGGCTATGGCTACACCTTC. The chain combines TRBV5-1 with TRBJ1-2, with a weak D call TRBD1 (6 bases). The CDR3 length is 13 residues. Germline V CDR1 and CDR2: SGHRS, YFSETQ. Between the trimmed V and J ends, which lost 2 bases and 4 bases, there was a span of 9 bases.

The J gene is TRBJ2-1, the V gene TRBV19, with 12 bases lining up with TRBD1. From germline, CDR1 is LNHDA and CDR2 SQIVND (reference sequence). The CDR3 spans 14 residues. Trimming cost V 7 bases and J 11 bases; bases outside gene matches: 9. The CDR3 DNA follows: TGTGCCAGTACCGATTGGGACAGGGGGCCTCAGCAGTTCTTC. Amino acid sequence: CASTDWDRGPQQFF.

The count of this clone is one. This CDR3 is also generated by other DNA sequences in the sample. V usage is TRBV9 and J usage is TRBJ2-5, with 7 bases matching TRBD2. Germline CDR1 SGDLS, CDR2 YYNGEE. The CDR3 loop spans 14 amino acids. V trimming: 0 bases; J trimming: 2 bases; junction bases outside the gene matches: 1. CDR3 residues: CASSVAGGQETQYF. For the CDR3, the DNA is TGTGCCAGCAGCGTAGCGGGGGGACAAGAGACCCAGTACTTC.

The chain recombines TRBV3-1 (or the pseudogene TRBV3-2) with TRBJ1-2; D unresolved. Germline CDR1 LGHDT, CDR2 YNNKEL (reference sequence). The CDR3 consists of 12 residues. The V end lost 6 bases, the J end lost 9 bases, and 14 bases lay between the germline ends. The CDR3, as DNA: TGTGCCAGCAGAAACCCCAACAGTCGCTACACCTTC. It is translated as CASRNPNSRYTF.

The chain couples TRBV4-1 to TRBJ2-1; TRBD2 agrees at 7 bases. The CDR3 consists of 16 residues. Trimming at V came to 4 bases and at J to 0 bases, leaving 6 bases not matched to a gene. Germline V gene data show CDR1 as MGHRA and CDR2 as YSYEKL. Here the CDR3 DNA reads TGCGCCAGCAGCCCTAAACTAGCGAGCTCCTACAATGAGCAGTTCTTC. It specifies CASSPKLASSYNEQFF.

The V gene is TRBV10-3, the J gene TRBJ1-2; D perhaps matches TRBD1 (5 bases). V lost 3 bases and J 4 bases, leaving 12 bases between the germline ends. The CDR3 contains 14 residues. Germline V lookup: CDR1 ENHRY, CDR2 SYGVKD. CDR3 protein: CAISDPDSSYGYTF. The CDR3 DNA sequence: TGTGCCATCAGTGACCCAGACAGCTCCTATGGCTACACCTTC.

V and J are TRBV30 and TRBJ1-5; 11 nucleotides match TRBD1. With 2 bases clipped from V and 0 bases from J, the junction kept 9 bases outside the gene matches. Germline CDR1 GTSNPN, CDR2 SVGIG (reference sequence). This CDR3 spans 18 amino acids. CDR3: CAWSLEGQGVVSNQPQHF. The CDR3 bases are TGTGCCTGGAGTTTAGAGGGACAGGGGGTGGTTAGCAATCAGCCCCAGCATTTT.

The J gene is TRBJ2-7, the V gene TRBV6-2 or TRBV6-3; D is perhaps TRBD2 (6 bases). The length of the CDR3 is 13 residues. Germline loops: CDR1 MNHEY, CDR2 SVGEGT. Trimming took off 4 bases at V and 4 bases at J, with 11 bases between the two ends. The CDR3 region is CASSLAGRYEQYF. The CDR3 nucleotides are TGTGCCAGCAGTTTGGCAGGGAGGTACGAGCAGTACTTC.

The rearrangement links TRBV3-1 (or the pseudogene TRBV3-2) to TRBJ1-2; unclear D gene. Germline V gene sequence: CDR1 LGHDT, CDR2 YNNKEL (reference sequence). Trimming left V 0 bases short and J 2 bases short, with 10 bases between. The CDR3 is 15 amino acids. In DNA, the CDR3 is TGTGCCAGCAGCCAAGATCGTCGGGGAAACTATGGCTACACCTTC. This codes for CASSQDRRGNYGYTF.

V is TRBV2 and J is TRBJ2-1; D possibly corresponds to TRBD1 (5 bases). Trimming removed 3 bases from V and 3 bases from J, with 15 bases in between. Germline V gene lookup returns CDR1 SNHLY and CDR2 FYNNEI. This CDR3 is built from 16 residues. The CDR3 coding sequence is TGTGCCAGCAGTGACCCAAGACAGACGGTCTACAATGAGCAGTTCTTC. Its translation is CASSDPRQTVYNEQFF.

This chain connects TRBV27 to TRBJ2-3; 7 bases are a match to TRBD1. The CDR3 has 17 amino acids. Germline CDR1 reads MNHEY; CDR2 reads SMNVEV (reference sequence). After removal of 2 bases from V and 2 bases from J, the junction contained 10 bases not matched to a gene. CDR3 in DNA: TGTGCCAGCAGTTTAAATATGGGGACAGCTGACACAGATACGCAGTATTTT. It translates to CASSLNMGTADTDTQYF.